Each of the 13 T cell receptor beta chains below was sequenced from the same sample in a study of blood T cell repertoires in COVID-19. Profiling relied on immunoSEQ multiplex PCR, and the TCRdb table lists in-frame clones only, not all of them. The sample has about 140,000 clones, around 85% seen once. The sample comprised peripheral blood. The source is a human donor in a cohort sampled during active COVID-19.

This clone was detected only a few times. The V gene is TRBV6-5, the J gene TRBJ2-2, with TRBD2 identical over 9 bases. Germline-derived CDR1 and CDR2 are MNHEY and SVGAGI. V lost 7 bases, J lost 4 bases, and 1 base stayed unmatched. This CDR3 comprises 13 residues. CDR3 nucleotides: TGTGCCAGCACAGCGGGAGGCACCGGGGAGCTGTTTTTT. Translating gives CASTAGGTGELFF.

J is TRBJ2-6 and V is TRBV24-1; D is undetermined. V was shortened by 4 bases and J by 4 bases, with 7 bases between the two germline ends. The length of the CDR3 is 14 residues. CDR1 and CDR2 (germline): KGHDR, SFDVKD. Here the CDR3 reads CATSDTGGANVLTF. The CDR3 nucleotides are TGTGCCACCAGTGACACCGGGGGGGCCAACGTCCTGACTTTC.

The chain couples TRBV28 to TRBJ2-4; TRBD2 matches 7 bases. The CDR3 contains 16 residues. The ends lost 3 bases at V and 5 bases at J; junction bases unmatched: 10. CDR1 is MDHEN, CDR2 SYDVKM, per germline. CDR3 in DNA: TGTGCCAGCAGTTTCCTATCCGGGGGGACTCAAAACATTCAGTACTTC. Its protein is CASSFLSGGTQNIQYF.

CDR3 sequence: CSVILTEGASYEQYF. The CDR3 DNA reads TGCAGCGTGATACTGACAGAGGGGGCCTCCTACGAGCAGTACTTC. This chain links TRBV29-1 with TRBJ2-7, with 7 nucleotides matching TRBD1. The CDR3 has 15 residues. Germline V CDR1 and CDR2: SQVTM, ANQGSEA. The V gene end was trimmed by 6 bases and the J gene end by 0 bases; junction bases not matched to a gene: 11.

This clone was detected once. The J gene is TRBJ1-4, the V gene TRBV7-9, with 8 bases fitting TRBD1. Germline V gene sequence: CDR1 SEHNR, CDR2 FQNEAQ (reference sequence). With V trimmed by 1 base and J by 6 bases, 4 bases remained unmatched. The CDR3 totals 15 residues. The CDR3 loop reads CASSLDGTGHEKLFF. CDR3 coding DNA: TGTGCCAGCAGCTTAGATGGGACAGGCCATGAAAAACTGTTTTTT.

The genes are TRBV28 and TRBJ1-2; no reliable D call. Trimming shortened V by 1 base and J by 4 bases, and 13 bases separated the two germline ends. The CDR3 contains 15 residues. CDR1 and CDR2 (germline): MDHEN, SYDVKM. The DNA for the CDR3 is TGTGCCAGCAGTTTATTAGAGGATTCGGGCTATGGCTACACCTTC. It translates to CASSLLEDSGYGYTF.

The chain links TRBV4-2 to TRBJ2-1; a weak D match, TRBD1 (6 bases). This CDR3 has 15 amino acids. V gave up 8 bases and J gave up 3 bases, with 17 bases separating them. CDR1 and CDR2 from the germline V gene are LGHNA and YNFKEQ. CDR3 DNA sequence: TGTGCCAGCCGGCAGGGGACCCCCCACTACAATGAGCAGTTCTTC. Protein sequence: CASRQGTPHYNEQFF.

J is TRBJ1-4 and V is TRBV29-1; the D is unclear. Trimming shortened V by 4 bases and J by 3 bases, and 18 bases separated the two germline ends. Germline V lookup: CDR1 SQVTM, CDR2 ANQGSEA. The length of the CDR3 is 16 residues. CDR3 bases: TGCAGCGTTGCAACCGGGAATAGAAGGGCTAATGAAAAACTGTTTTTT. Residues: CSVATGNRRANEKLFF.

The chain carries TRBV2 and TRBJ2-1; 13 bases are shared with TRBD2. Germline V gene data show CDR1 as SNHLY and CDR2 as FYNNEI. The ends lost 2 bases at V and 7 bases at J; junction bases unmatched: 11. This CDR3 has 18 amino acids. CDR3 DNA: TGTGCCAGCAGTGAATCCGTTGGACTAGCGGGGGTTTTGAATGAGCAGTTCTTC. It yields the protein CASSESVGLAGVLNEQFF.

This clone was picked up a small number of times. The chain links TRBV2 to TRBJ2-7; TRBD1 matches 9 bases. The J segment lost 1 base and the V segment lost 6 bases, leaving 4 bases of the junction unmatched. The CDR3 is 14 residues long. Germline-derived CDR1 and CDR2 are SNHLY and FYNNEI. The CDR3 DNA reads as TGTGCCAGCAGGCTCGGGACAGGGTCCTACGAGCAGTACTTC. Translated: CASRLGTGSYEQYF.

The CDR3, as DNA: TGTGCCAGTAAGTACGCACTGCAGAACACTGAAGCTTTCTTT. It is translated as CASKYALQNTEAFF. The gene calls are TRBV19 and TRBJ1-1; no clear D. The CDR3 spans 14 residues. With 7 bases removed from V and 1 base from J, the gap between germline ends came to 13 bases. The germline V gene encodes CDR1 LNHDA and CDR2 SQIVND (reference sequence).

The chain has TRBV18 and TRBJ1-2; D may be TRBD1 (6 bases). The V gene lost 0 bases and the J gene lost 1 base, with 15 bases spanning the gap. CDR3 size: 17 residues. CDR1 KGHSH and CDR2 LQKENI come from the germline V gene. The CDR3 DNA reads as TGTGCCAGCTCACCACCGGGAGGGACACAAAGTAACTATGGCTACACCTTC. Encoded protein: CASSPPGGTQSNYGYTF.

The gene calls are TRBV6-5 and TRBJ1-1; D possibly corresponds to TRBD1 (5 bases). With 4 bases removed from V and 4 bases from J, the gap between germline ends came to 16 bases. CDR1 is MNHEY and CDR2 is SVGAGI in the germline V gene. The CDR3 totals 15 residues. In DNA, the CDR3 is TGTGCCAGCAGTTTAAGTCCCTCGGGGGGCACTGAAGCTTTCTTT. Protein sequence: CASSLSPSGGTEAFF.